These T cell receptor beta chains were read from a single sample in a study of blood T cell repertoires in COVID-19. Data came from immunoSEQ multiplex PCR; TCRdb stores just in-frame clones and leaves some out. The repertoire includes approximately 240,000 clones, 87% of them detected once, and 9.5% to 15% sits in the top ten. Sequencing was done on a sample of peripheral blood. The receptor set was obtained from a woman aged 18-29 years who had recovered from COVID-19. Both conserved end residues are part of each CDR3. A D gene is named only where the DNA matches it firmly. Size values are once, few and many counts, or a class for expanded clones, and some rows have none.

-	-	TRBV4-3	TRBJ1-5	TGCGCCAGCAGCCAAGATGGACAATCAAATAGCAATCAGCCCCAGCATTTT	CASSQDGQSNSNQPQHF
-	-	TRBV12-3/TRBV12-4	TRBJ1-2	TGTGCCAGCAGTTTCGTGTCTAACTATGGCTACACCTTC	CASSFVSNYGYTF
-	-	TRBV4-1	TRBJ2-4	TGCGCCAGCAGCCAACTACTGGGGGGGACATTAGCCAAAAACATTCAGTACTTC	CASSQLLGGTLAKNIQYF
-	-	TRBV5-4	TRBJ2-5	TGTGCCAGCAGCTTGGGCCCGGGAGTAGGGAAAGAGACCCAGTACTTC	CASSLGPGVGKETQYF
TRBD2	-	TRBV25-1	TRBJ2-1	TGTGCCAGCAGTGAATTTAGCGGGAGGTCGCCTTCCTACAATGAGCAGTTCTTC	CASSEFSGRSPSYNEQFF
TRBD1	-	TRBV5-1	TRBJ1-1	TGCGCCAGCAGCTTCTTCGGGACAGGGAAGTCTGAAGCTTTCTTT	CASSFFGTGKSEAFF
TRBD2	-	TRBV18	TRBJ2-7	TGTGCCAGCTCACCACCGGGACTAGCGGGAGGGTGGGACGCCTACGAGCAGTACTTC	CASSPPGLAGGWDAYEQYF
-	-	TRBV7-2	TRBJ2-7	TGTGCCAGCAGCTTATTTATCAGTTACGAGCAGTACTTC	CASSLFISYEQYF
-	-	TRBV2	TRBJ1-1	TGTGCCAGCAATACCGACAGGAGAATGAACACTGAAGCTTTCTTT	CASNTDRRMNTEAFF
-	-	TRBV2	TRBJ2-1	TGTGCCAGCAGTGAGGTCCTTCCTCAGATATCCTACAATGAGCAGTTCTTC	CASSEVLPQISYNEQFF
-	-	TRBV30	TRBJ2-3	TGTGCCTGGAGTGTGACTCCCACAGATACGCAGTATTTT	CAWSVTPTDTQYF
TRBD2	-	TRBV29-1	TRBJ2-1	TGCAGCGCCGAGAGGGGCGGGAGCTACAATGAGCAGTTCTTC	CSAERGGSYNEQFF
TRBD2	once	TRBV9	TRBJ2-7	TGTGCCAGCGCTCCGGGAGGGCCGGGGGAGCAGTACTTC	CASAPGGPGEQYF
-	once	TRBV4-3	TRBJ2-6	TGCGCCAGCAGCCAAGGTCGGTACTCTGGGGCCAACGTCCTGACTTTC	CASSQGRYSGANVLTF
TRBD1	-	TRBV7-2	TRBJ2-5	TGTGCCAGCAGGGGGACAGTGGAGACCCAGTACTTC	CASRGTVETQYF
-	few	TRBV21-1	TRBJ1-4	TGTGCCAGCAGCAAAGTGGGGACAGGTGGGGAAAAACTGTTTTTT	CASSKVGTGGEKLFF
TRBD1	-	TRBV7-8	TRBJ2-1	TGTGCCAGCAGCTTAGCTGGAGACAGGGTTCCTTCCTCCTACAATGAGCAGTTCTTC	CASSLAGDRVPSSYNEQFF
-	-	TRBV18	TRBJ2-1	TGTGCCAGCTCACACAGGGAGCGGTCCTACAATGAGCAGTTCTTC	CASSHRERSYNEQFF
TRBD1	-	TRBV19	TRBJ1-6	TGTGCCAGTAGCACTACAGGGGGCAAAGGTTCACCCCTCCACTTT	CASSTTGGKGSPLHF
TRBD1	-	TRBV19	TRBJ1-3	TGTGCCAGTACCCCTTCAGGGGGAAGGGGCTACGGAAACACCATATATTTT	CASTPSGGRGYGNTIYF
-	-	TRBV18	TRBJ1-2	TGTGCCAGCTCACCACCGGTGCGACAGAGGTTTGGCTACACCTTC	CASSPPVRQRFGYTF
TRBD1	-	TRBV7-6	TRBJ2-5	TGTGCCAGCAGCTTGACAGGGCCACAAGAGACCCAGTACTTC	CASSLTGPQETQYF
-	once	TRBV9	TRBJ1-2	TGTGCCAGCAGCACATCGACGGGCGGATGGCGGGGGGGCTACACCTTC	CASSTSTGGWRGGYTF
-	-	TRBV4-2	TRBJ1-3	TGTGCCAGCAGCCAAGACCCCCCGGAGACTGGAAACACCATATATTTT	CASSQDPPETGNTIYF
TRBD1	-	TRBV7-9	TRBJ1-2	TGTGCCAGCAGCCGTCCCGGGACAGGGATTGGTAACTATGGCTACACCTTC	CASSRPGTGIGNYGYTF
TRBD1	-	TRBV11-2	TRBJ2-7	TGTGCCAGCAGCTACGCAGGGGGTTTCGACGAGCAGTACTTC	CASSYAGGFDEQYF
-	-	TRBV4-3	TRBJ2-3	TGCGCCAGCAGCCGCGGACTCTTCACAGATACGCAGTATTTT	CASSRGLFTDTQYF
TRBD1	-	TRBV19	TRBJ2-7	TGTGCCAGTAGTCCCCGGGACAGGAGGTACCTCTACGAGCAGTACTTC	CASSPRDRRYLYEQYF
TRBD2	-	TRBV3-1/TRBV3-2	TRBJ2-1	TGTGCCAGCAGCCAAGCTACTAGCGGGAGCAATGAGCAGTTCTTC	CASSQATSGSNEQFF
-	-	TRBV29-1	TRBJ2-1	TGCAGCGTTGAAGGACGTTTGGGGCTAGTCGTCAATGAGCAGTTCTTC	CSVEGRLGLVVNEQFF
-	once	TRBV18	TRBJ1-2	TGTGCCAGCTCACCACTGACAGATGGCTACACCTTC	CASSPLTDGYTF
-	few	TRBV19	TRBJ1-1	TGTGCCAGTAGTAGAGCTTTGAACACTGAAGCTTTCTTT	CASSRALNTEAFF
-	-	TRBV6-5	TRBJ1-3	TGTGCCAGCAGTTACAATGCGGGTACTGGAAACACCATATATTTT	CASSYNAGTGNTIYF
TRBD1	once	TRBV24-1	TRBJ1-5	TGTGCCACCAGTGACCTTGACAGGGATCAGCCCCAGCATTTT	CATSDLDRDQPQHF
-	-	TRBV3-1/TRBV3-2	TRBJ2-7	TGTGCCAGCAGCCATATCGCCTACGAGCAGTACTTC	CASSHIAYEQYF
TRBD2	-	TRBV11-2	TRBJ2-7	TGTGCCAGCAGCGACGGGACTAGCGGGATCGCAGCCTACGAGCAGTACTTC	CASSDGTSGIAAYEQYF
TRBD2	-	TRBV11-2	TRBJ2-1	TGTGCCAGCAGCTCGTACAAACGGACTAGCGGGAGGAATGAGCAGTTCTTC	CASSSYKRTSGRNEQFF
TRBD2	-	TRBV30	TRBJ2-7	TGTGCCTGGAGTCCAAGACTGACTAGCGTCCACGAGCAGTACTTC	CAWSPRLTSVHEQYF
TRBD2	-	TRBV25-1	TRBJ2-1	TGTGCCAGCAGTGAAGTAGCGGGAAAGTTCAATGAGCAGTTCTTC	CASSEVAGKFNEQFF
-	-	TRBV7-2	TRBJ1-1	TGTGCCAGCAGCTTAAACCCGGAGGGTTACACTGAAGCTTTCTTT	CASSLNPEGYTEAFF
-	-	TRBV6-5	TRBJ1-2	TGTGCCAGCATCAGAACGGGCAGGGCGGATGGCTACACCTTC	CASIRTGRADGYTF
TRBD2	-	TRBV7-9	TRBJ2-5	TGTGCCAGCAGCTTAGGACTAGCGGGAGAGACCCAGTACTTC	CASSLGLAGETQYF